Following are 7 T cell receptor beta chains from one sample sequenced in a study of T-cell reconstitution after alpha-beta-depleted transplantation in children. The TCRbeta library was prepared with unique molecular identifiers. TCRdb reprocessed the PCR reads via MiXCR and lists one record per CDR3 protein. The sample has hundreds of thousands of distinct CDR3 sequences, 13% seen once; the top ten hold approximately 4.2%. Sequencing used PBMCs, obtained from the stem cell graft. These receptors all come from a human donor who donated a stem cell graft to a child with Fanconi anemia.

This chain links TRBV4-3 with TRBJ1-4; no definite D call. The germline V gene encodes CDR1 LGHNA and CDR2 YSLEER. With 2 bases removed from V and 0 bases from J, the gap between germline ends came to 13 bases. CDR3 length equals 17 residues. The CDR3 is CASSQLPQATTNEKLFF. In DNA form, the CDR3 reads TGCGCCAGCAGCCAACTGCCTCAGGCAACAACTAATGAAAAACTGTTTTTT.

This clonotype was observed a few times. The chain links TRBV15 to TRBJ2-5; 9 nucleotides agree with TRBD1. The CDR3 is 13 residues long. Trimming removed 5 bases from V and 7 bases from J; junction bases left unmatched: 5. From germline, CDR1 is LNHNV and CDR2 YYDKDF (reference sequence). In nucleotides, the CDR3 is TGTGCCACCAGCGGACAGGGGCTAGGGACCCAGTACTTC. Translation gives CATSGQGLGTQYF.

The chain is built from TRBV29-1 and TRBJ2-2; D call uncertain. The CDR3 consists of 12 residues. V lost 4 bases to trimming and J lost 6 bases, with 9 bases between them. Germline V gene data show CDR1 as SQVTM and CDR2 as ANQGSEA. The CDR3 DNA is TGCAGCGTTGGTGACGGTCCCGGGGAGCTGTTTTTT. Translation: CSVGDGPGELFF.

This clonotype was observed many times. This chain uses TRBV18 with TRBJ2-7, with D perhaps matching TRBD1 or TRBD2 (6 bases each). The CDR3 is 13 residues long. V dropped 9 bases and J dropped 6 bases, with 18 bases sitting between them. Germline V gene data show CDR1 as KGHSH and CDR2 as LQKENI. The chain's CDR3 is CASAEGGPLEQYV. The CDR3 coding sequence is TGTGCCAGTGCCGAGGGGGGCCCGCTCGAGCAGTACGTC.

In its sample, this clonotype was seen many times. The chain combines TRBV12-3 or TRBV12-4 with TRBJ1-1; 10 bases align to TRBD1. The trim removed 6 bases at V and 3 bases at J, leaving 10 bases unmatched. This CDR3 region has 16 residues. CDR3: CASSPDRGRVHTEAFF. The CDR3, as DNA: TGTGCCAGCAGCCCCGACAGGGGGCGCGTCCACACTGAAGCTTTCTTT.

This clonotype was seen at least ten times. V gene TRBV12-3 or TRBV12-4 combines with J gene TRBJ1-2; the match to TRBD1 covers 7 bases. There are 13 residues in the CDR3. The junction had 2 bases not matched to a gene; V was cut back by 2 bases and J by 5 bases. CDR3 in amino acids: CASSLQGGYGYTF. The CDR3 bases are TGTGCCAGCAGTTTACAGGGGGGTTATGGCTACACCTTC.

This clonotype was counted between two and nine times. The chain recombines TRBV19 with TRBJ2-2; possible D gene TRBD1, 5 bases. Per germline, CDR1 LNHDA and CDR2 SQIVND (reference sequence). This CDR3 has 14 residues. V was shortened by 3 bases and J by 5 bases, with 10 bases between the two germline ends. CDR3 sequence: CASSIGRTTGELFF. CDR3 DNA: TGTGCCAGTAGTATTGGCAGGACAACCGGGGAGCTGTTTTTT.